In its sample, the clone carrying this T cell receptor beta chain was seen many times. Its specificity is unknown. A single record per CDR3 protein comes from TCRdb applying MiXCR to the 5' RACE reads. Counted here are under 300,000 distinct CDR3 sequences, over 9.5% occurring once; the ten biggest clones make up about 2.5%. This sample stems from a study of CD8 T cells in ankylosing spondylitis. Study-level findings and limits: Some motif variants had been reported before (in reactive arthritis synovial fluid and blood). The study identified a TCR beta motif of roughly eight highly homologous variants that appeared characteristic of ankylosing spondylitis blood.

The CDR3 has 13 residues. V was pared by 7 bases and J by 4 bases, with 11 bases between. CDR1 and CDR2 (germline): SGHTA, FQGNSA. This receptor was identified in a male donor with ankylosing spondylitis or in good health (not recorded which). Material: blood, either unsorted or a sorted T cell fraction (not recorded which). The V and J genes are TRBV7-2 and TRBJ2-1, with D possibly matching TRBD2 (6 bases). CDR3: CASKSSGYNEQFF. CDR3 DNA sequence: TGTGCCAGCAAGAGTAGCGGATACAATGAGCAGTTCTTC.